Here is one T cell receptor (beta chain) with its context. Its antigen is not identified. This specimen comes from a study of cytomegalovirus exposure and HLA in healthy donors. Study-wide context: Among 350 to 500 genotyped donors, about 80% fell in the Caucasian-associated ancestry cluster. Whole-study findings and limits: In a later analysis, at a false discovery rate of 0.05, 17,000 or so TCR beta sequences matched HLA alleles.

The PCR made use of 60 Vbeta and 13 Jbeta primers. Per the original data handling: A follow-up analysis tallied 73 million or so unique TCR beta chains, roughly 11 million shared. Sequencing was performed with immunoSEQ multiplex PCR; in TCRdb, only in-frame clones are kept and a portion is missing. D and trimming come from the DNA, and the V and J calls and clone size come from that table. Its listing shows around 150,000 clones. The sequencing sample was made of PBMCs. The TCR sequence derives from a woman in her sixties in good health and CMV-seronegative.

Here the CDR3 reads CASSQWDRGARWTGELFF. The CDR3 bases are TGCGCCAGCAGTCAGTGGGACAGGGGCGCAAGGTGGACCGGGGAGCTGTTTTTT. V and J are TRBV23-1 and TRBJ2-2; 10 bases are shared with TRBD1. TRBV23-1 is an open reading frame, and its role is uncertain. The CDR3 totals 18 residues. J gave up 5 bases and V 3 bases, and 12 bases lay outside the gene matches.